This TCR beta chain was identified in a study of patients and donors after allogeneic stem cell transplantation. Via MiXCR, TCRdb re-called the RT-PCR reads, giving one row per CDR3 protein. This table holds roughly 880,000 distinct CDR3 sequences, roughly 18% found once. V lost 5 bases, J lost 1 base, and 13 bases lay in between. This CDR3 has 15 residues. Looked up from germline, CDR1 is MNHNS and CDR2 is SASEGT. This clonotype was observed a few times. The V gene is TRBV6-1, the J gene TRBJ2-3; a possible D gene is TRBD1 (6 bases). This clonotype was sampled from a human donor who was either an allogeneic HSCT recipient or a stem cell or donor lymphocyte infusion donor (not recorded which). It is not recorded whose cells these are; they may come from a transplant donor. Sequenced material: blood, either unsorted or a sorted T cell fraction (not recorded which). In DNA form, the CDR3 reads TGTGCCAGCAGTAGGGCGGCAGGGGGCACAGATACGCAGTATTTT. It specifies CASSRAAGGTDTQYF.